The source of this T cell receptor beta chain is a study of T-cell memory formation after mild COVID-19. The sample holds many counts of this clonotype. This CDR3 comprises 10 residues. Trimming took 0 bases from V and 5 from J, leaving 1 base between them. The germline CDR1 and CDR2 sequences are DFQATT and SNEGSKA (reference sequence). TCRdb re-analysed the 5' RACE reads in MiXCR, keeping a single row per CDR3 protein. The sample has about 110,000 distinct CDR3 sequences; 15% to 20% are singletons. The chain couples TRBV20-1 to TRBJ2-5; no reliable D call. Sequenced: PBMCs or a T cell subset sorted from them (not recorded which). The sequence came from a man aged 18-30 years who had mild COVID-19 (a few samples of this study predate the infection). Cell type and time point are not known. CDR3 region: CSARDETQYF. CDR3 nucleotide sequence: TGCAGTGCTAGAGATGAGACCCAGTACTTC.